This T cell receptor beta chain was observed in a study of technical replicates of blood from several donors. The repertoire was sequenced with immunoSEQ multiplex PCR; TCRdb's copy has only in-frame clones and lacks some. The sample has tens of thousands of clones, approximately 94% seen once. The specimen was T cells isolated from PBMCs. This sequence was found in a human donor in good health.

CDR3 loop: CASSPRDIGERNIQYF. CDR3 DNA: TGTGCCAGCAGCCCCCGGGATATTGGAGAACGAAACATTCAGTACTTC. The genes are TRBV5-4 and TRBJ2-4; D might be TRBD2 (5 bases). This CDR3 is built from 16 residues. Between the trimmed V and J ends, which lost 4 bases and 6 bases, there was a span of 20 bases. Germline V gene data show CDR1 as SGHNT and CDR2 as YYREEE (reference sequence).